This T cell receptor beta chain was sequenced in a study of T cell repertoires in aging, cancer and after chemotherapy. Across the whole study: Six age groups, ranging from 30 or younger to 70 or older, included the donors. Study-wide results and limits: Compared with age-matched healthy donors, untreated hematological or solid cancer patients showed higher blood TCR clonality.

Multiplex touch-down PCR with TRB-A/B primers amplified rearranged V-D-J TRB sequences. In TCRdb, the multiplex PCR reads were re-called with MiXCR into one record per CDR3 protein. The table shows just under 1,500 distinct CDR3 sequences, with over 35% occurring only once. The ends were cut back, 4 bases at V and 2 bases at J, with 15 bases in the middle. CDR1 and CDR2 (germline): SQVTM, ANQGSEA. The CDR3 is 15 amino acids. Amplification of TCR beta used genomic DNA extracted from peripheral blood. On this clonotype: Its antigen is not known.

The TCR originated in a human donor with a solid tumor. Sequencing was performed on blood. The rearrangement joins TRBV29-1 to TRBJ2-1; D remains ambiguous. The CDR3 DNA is TGCAGCGTTGTGATAGACACCGATACCTACAATGAGCAGTTCTTC. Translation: CSVVIDTDTYNEQFF.